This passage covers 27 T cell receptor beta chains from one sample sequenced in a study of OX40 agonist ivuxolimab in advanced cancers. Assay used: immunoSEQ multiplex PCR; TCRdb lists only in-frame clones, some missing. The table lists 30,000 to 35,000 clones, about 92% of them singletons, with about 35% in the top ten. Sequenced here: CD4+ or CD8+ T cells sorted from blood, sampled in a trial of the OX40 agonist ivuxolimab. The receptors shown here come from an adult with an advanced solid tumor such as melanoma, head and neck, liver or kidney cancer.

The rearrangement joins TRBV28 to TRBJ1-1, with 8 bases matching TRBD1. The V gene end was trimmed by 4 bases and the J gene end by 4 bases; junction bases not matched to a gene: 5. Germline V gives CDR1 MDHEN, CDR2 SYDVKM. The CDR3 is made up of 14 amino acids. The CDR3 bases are TGTGCCAGCAGTTCTCGACAGGGGAGCACTGAAGCTTTCTTT. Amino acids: CASSSRQGSTEAFF.

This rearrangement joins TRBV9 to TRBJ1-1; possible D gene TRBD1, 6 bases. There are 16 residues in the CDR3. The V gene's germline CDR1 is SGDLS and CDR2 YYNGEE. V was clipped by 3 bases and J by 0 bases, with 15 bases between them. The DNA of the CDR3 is TGTGCCAGCAGCGCTGAGGGGGTCCAGATGAACACTGAAGCTTTCTTT. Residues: CASSAEGVQMNTEAFF.

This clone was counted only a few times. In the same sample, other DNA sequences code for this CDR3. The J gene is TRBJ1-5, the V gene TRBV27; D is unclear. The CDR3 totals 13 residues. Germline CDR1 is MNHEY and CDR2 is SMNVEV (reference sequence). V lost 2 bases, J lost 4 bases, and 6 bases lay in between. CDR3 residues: CASSLSGNQPQHF. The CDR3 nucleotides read TGTGCCAGCAGTTTAAGTGGGAATCAGCCCCAGCATTTT.

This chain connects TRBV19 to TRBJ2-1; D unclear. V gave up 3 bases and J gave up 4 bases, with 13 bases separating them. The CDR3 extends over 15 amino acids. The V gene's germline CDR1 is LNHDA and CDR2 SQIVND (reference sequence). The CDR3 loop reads CASSIGPTSYNEQFF. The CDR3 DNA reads TGTGCCAGTAGTATCGGGCCTACATCGTACAATGAGCAGTTCTTC.

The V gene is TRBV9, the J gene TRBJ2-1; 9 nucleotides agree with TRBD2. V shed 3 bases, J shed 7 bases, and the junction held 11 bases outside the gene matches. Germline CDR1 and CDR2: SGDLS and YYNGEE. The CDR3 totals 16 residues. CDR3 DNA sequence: TGTGCCAGCAGCGGATTGGTAGCGGGAGCTGGGAATGAGCAGTTCTTC. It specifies CASSGLVAGAGNEQFF.

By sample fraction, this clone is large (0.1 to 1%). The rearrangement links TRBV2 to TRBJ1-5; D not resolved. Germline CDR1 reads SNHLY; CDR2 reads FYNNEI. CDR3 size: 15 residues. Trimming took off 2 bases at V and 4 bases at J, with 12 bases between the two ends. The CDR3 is CASSEIGRSNQPQHF. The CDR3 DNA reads TGTGCCAGCAGTGAAATCGGGAGGTCGAATCAGCCCCAGCATTTT.

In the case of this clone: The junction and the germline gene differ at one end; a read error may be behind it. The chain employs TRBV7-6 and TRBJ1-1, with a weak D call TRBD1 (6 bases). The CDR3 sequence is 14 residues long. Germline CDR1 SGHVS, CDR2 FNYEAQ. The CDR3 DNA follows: TGTGCCGGCAGCCGGACAGCGAAGGACACTGAAGCTTTCTTT. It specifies CAGSRTAKDTEAFF.

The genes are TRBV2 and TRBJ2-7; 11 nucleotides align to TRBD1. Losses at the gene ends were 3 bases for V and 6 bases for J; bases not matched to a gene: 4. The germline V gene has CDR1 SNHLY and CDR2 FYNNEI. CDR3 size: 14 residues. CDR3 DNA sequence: TGTGCCAGCAGTGAGGGACAGGGGGTCTTCGAGCAGTACTTC. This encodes CASSEGQGVFEQYF.

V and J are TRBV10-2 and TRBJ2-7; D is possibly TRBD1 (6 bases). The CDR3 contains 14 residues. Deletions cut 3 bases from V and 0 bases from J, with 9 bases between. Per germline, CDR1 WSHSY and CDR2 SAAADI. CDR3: CASSEWGPSYEQYF. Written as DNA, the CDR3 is TGCGCCAGCAGTGAATGGGGGCCCTCCTACGAGCAGTACTTC.

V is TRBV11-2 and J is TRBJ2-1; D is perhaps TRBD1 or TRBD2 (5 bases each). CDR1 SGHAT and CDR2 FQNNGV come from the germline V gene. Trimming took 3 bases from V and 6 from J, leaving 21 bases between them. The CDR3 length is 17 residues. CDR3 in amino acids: CASSFPDGATNLNEQFF. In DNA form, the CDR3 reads TGTGCCAGCAGCTTTCCGGACGGGGCTACCAATCTCAATGAGCAGTTCTTC.

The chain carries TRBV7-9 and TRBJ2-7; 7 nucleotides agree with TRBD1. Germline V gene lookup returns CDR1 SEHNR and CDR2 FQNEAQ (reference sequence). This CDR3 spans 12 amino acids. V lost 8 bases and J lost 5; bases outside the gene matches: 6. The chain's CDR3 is CASGRQGHEQYF. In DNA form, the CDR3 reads TGTGCCAGCGGCAGACAGGGCCACGAGCAGTACTTC.

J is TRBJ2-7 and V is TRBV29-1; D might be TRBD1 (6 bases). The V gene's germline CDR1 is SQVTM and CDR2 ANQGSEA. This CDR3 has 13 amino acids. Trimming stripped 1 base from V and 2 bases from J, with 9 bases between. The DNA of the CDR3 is TGCAGCGTTGAAGTCAGGGGACCCTACGAGCAGTACTTC. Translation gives CSVEVRGPYEQYF.

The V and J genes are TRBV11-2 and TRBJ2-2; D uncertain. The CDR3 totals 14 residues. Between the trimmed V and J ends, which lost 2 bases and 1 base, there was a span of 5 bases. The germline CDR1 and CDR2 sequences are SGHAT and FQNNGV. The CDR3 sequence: CASSLSVNTGELFF. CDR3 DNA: TGTGCCAGCAGCTTATCGGTGAACACCGGGGAGCTGTTTTTT.

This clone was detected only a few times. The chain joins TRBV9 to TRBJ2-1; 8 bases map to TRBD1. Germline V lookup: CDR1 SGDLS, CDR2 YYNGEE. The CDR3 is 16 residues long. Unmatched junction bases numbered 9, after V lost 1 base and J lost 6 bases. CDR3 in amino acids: CASSVRSGQGINEQFF. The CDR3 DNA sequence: TGTGCCAGCAGCGTACGCAGTGGACAGGGAATCAATGAGCAGTTCTTC.

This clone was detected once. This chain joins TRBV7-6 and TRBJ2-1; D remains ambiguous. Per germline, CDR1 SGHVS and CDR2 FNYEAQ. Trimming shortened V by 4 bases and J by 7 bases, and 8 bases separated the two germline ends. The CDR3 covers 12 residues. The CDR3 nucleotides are TGTGCCAGCAGCTCCGCCCGGAATGAGCAGTTCTTC. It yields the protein CASSSARNEQFF.

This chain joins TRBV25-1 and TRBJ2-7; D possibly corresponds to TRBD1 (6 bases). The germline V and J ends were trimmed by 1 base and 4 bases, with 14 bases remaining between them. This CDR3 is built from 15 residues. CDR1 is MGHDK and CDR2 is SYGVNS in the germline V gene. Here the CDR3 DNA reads TGTGCCAGCAGTGAATGGGTGGGGGCCCAGTACGAGCAGTACTTC. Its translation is CASSEWVGAQYEQYF.

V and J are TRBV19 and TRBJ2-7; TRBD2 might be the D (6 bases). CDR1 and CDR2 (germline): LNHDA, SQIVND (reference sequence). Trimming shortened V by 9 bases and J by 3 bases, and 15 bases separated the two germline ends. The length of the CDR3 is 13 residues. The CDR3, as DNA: TGTGCCAGCTCTCCGGGACTTAACTACGAGCAGTACTTC. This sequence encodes CASSPGLNYEQYF.

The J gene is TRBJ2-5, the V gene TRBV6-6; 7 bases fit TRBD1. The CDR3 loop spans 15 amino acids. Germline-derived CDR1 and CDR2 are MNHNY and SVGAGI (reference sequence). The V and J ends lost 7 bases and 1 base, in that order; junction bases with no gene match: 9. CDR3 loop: CASTADRIFQETQYF. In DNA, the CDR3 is TGTGCCAGCACCGCGGACAGGATCTTCCAAGAGACCCAGTACTTC.

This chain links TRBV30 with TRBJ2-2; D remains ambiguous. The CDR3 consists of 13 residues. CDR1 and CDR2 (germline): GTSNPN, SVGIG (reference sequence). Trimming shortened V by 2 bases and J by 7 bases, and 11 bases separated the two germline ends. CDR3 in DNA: TGTGCCTGGAGTATAACGGGCTTCGGGGAGCTGTTTTTT. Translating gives CAWSITGFGELFF.

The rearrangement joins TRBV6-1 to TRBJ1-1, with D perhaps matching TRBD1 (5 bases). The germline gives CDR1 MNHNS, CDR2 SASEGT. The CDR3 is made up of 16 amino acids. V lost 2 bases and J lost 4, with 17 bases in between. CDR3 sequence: CASSERRGLGGTEAFF. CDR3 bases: TGTGCCAGCAGTGAAAGGAGAGGCCTCGGGGGCACTGAAGCTTTCTTT.

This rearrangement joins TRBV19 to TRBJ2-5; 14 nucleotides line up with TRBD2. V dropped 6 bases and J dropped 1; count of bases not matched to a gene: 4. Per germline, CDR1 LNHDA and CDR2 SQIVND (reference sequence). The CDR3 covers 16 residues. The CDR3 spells CASSQTSGGVQETQYF. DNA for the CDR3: TGTGCCAGTAGCCAGACTAGCGGGGGGGTCCAAGAGACCCAGTACTTC. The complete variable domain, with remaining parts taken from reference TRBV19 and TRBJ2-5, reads DGGITQSPKYLFRKEGQNVTLSCEQNLNHDAMYWYRQDPGQGLRLIYYSQIVNDFQKGDIAEGYSVSREKKESFPLTVTSAQKNPTAFYLCASSQTSGGVQETQYFGPGTRLLVL.

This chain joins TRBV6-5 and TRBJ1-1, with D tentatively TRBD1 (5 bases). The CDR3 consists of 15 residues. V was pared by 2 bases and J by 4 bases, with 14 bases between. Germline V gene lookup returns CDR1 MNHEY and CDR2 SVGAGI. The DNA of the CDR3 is TGTGCCAGCAGTTACGGAGTGGGGGTGGGCACTGAAGCTTTCTTT. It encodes CASSYGVGVGTEAFF.

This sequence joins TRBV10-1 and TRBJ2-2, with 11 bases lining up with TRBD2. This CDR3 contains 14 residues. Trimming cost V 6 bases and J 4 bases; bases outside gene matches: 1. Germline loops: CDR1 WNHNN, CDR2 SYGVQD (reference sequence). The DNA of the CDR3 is TGCGCCAGCAGCGGACTAGCGGGCACCGGGGAGCTGTTTTTT. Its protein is CASSGLAGTGELFF.

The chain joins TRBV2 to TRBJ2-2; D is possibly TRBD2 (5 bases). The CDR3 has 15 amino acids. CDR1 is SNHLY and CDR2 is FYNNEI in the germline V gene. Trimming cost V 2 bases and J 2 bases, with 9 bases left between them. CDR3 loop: CASSESLANTGELFF. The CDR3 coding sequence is TGTGCCAGCAGTGAATCGCTAGCCAACACCGGGGAGCTGTTTTTT.

The CDR3 region has the DNA TGCAGCGTTGATCTCCCGGACAGGGATGAGAGTGGCTACACCTTC. Residues: CSVDLPDRDESGYTF. The chain carries TRBV29-1 and TRBJ1-2, with TRBD1 matching over 8 bases. Germline V gene sequence: CDR1 SQVTM, CDR2 ANQGSEA. V was pared by 3 bases and J by 7 bases, with 13 bases of the junction left unmatched. The CDR3 sequence is 15 residues long.

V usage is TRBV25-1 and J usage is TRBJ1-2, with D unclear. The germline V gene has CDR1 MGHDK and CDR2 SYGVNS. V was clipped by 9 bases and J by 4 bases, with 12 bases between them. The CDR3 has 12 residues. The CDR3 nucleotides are TGTGCCAGGCCATTGGATCCCTATGGCTACACCTTC. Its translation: CARPLDPYGYTF.

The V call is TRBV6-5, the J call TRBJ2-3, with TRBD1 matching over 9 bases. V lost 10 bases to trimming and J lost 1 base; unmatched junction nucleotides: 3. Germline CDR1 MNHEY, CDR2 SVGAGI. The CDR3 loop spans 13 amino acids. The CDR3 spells CATRTGGTDTQYF. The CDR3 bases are TGTGCCACGCGGACAGGGGGCACAGATACGCAGTATTTT.